A single sample is the source of the 20 T cell receptor beta chains below, sequenced in a study of cytomegalovirus exposure and HLA in healthy donors. A multiplex PCR was run with 60 Vbeta primers and 13 Jbeta primers. Method: immunoSEQ multiplex PCR; TCRdb's copy keeps in-frame clones and lacks some. The sample lists around 39,000 clones; under 65% were seen once. The sequenced material came from PBMCs. These receptor sequences come from a human donor in good health.

This clone was observed a few times. The chain links TRBV30 to TRBJ2-3; 7 positions agree with TRBD1. Germline lookup yields CDR1 GTSNPN and CDR2 SVGIG (reference sequence). This CDR3 spans 13 amino acids. The trim removed 5 bases at V and 6 bases at J, leaving 8 bases unmatched. The CDR3 spells CAWDRAFGDTQYF. The CDR3 nucleotides are TGTGCCTGGGACAGGGCTTTTGGTGATACGCAGTATTTT.

The chain couples TRBV29-1 to TRBJ2-1; 12 nucleotides agree with TRBD1. The CDR3 runs 14 residues. Germline assignment: CDR1 SQVTM and CDR2 ANQGSEA. Germline trimming cut 6 bases from V and 6 bases from J; bases unmatched to any gene: 6. In nucleotides, the CDR3 is TGCAGCGTGGGGACAGGGGGCGCCGGCAATGAGCAGTTCTTC. Its translation: CSVGTGGAGNEQFF.

This clone was seen more than once but under ten times. The J gene is TRBJ1-2, the V gene TRBV7-8; D might be TRBD1 (5 bases). Germline lookup yields CDR1 SGHVS and CDR2 FQNEAQ. The V gene lost 5 bases and the J gene lost 4 bases, with 8 bases spanning the gap. The length of the CDR3 is 12 residues. The CDR3 loop reads CASSDGGYGYTF. In DNA form, the CDR3 reads TGTGCCAGCAGCGACGGGGGCTATGGCTACACCTTC.

The rearrangement joins TRBV30 to TRBJ1-2; 7 bases are a match to TRBD1. The CDR3 totals 14 residues. J was trimmed by 4 bases and V by 4 bases; bases with no gene match: 9. The germline CDR1 and CDR2 sequences are GTSNPN and SVGIG (reference sequence). CDR3 in amino acids: CAWNPLGTVYGYTF. DNA of the CDR3: TGTGCCTGGAATCCCCTCGGGACAGTCTATGGCTACACCTTC.

In this sample, this clone turned up once. V is TRBV2 and J is TRBJ1-1, with D tentatively TRBD1 (6 bases). The ends were cut back, 9 bases at V and 2 bases at J, with 13 bases in the middle. Looked up from germline, CDR1 is SNHLY and CDR2 is FYNNEI. The CDR3 extends over 13 amino acids. CDR3 nucleotide sequence: TGTGCCAGTACCGTAGGGGGAAACACTGAAGCTTTCTTT. It is translated as CASTVGGNTEAFF.

This clone was detected only once. J is TRBJ1-6 and V is TRBV2, with TRBD1 identical over 8 bases. CDR1 is SNHLY and CDR2 is FYNNEI in the germline V gene. The ends lost 6 bases at V and 10 bases at J; junction bases unmatched: 11. The CDR3 runs 15 residues. CDR3 nucleotides: TGTGCCAGCAGACCGAGGGAGACAGGGGAATCACCCCTCCACTTT. Protein sequence: CASRPRETGESPLHF.

V usage is TRBV6-6 and J usage is TRBJ2-7, with TRBD2 matching over 10 bases. Losses at the gene ends were 8 bases for V and 6 bases for J; bases not matched to a gene: 10. The CDR3 totals 14 residues. Germline assignment: CDR1 MNHNY and CDR2 SVGAGI (reference sequence). The CDR3 sequence is CASGTSGAPREQYF. The DNA for the CDR3 is TGTGCCAGCGGAACTAGCGGGGCTCCGCGCGAGCAGTACTTC.

The V and J genes are TRBV2 and TRBJ2-1, with 7 nucleotides matching TRBD2. Germline V gene data show CDR1 as SNHLY and CDR2 as FYNNEI. The CDR3 covers 15 residues. V was clipped by 3 bases and J by 4 bases; unmatched bases: 6. DNA for the CDR3: TGTGCCAGCAGTGATCGGCTAGCGGTGTACAATGAGCAGTTCTTC. Protein product: CASSDRLAVYNEQFF.

V is TRBV7-6 and J is TRBJ2-1, with 9 bases lining up with TRBD2. Germline V gene data show CDR1 as SGHVS and CDR2 as FNYEAQ. The CDR3 contains 20 residues. V gave up 5 bases and J gave up 0 bases; unmatched junction bases: 17. CDR3 in amino acids: CASSPPLGVAGASSYNEQFF. The CDR3, as DNA: TGTGCCAGCAGCCCCCCCCTTGGGGTAGCGGGAGCAAGCTCCTACAATGAGCAGTTCTTC.

J is TRBJ2-5 and V is TRBV6-1, with TRBD1 identical over 7 bases. The end of the DNA is better explained by TRBJ2-7, so the J call may be wrong. The CDR3 consists of 16 residues. CDR1 and CDR2 (germline): MNHNS, SASEGT. CDR3 loop: CASSEAWTGSSYEQYF. In DNA, the CDR3 is TGTGCCAGCAGTGAAGCTTGGACAGGCTCTTCCTACGAGCAGTACTTC.

To note about this clone: The junction departs from germline at one end; a sequencing error may be responsible. The chain uses TRBV19 and TRBJ2-1; TRBD2 might be the D (5 bases). The germline V gene encodes CDR1 LNHDA and CDR2 SQIVND (reference sequence). The CDR3 is made up of 12 amino acids. CDR3 amino acids: CASSIAEGEQFF. For the CDR3, the DNA is TGTGCCAGTAGCATAGCAGAGGGTGAGCAGTTCTTC.

The chain recombines TRBV10-1 with TRBJ1-1; perhaps TRBD1 as D (5 bases). Germline CDR1 WNHNN, CDR2 SYGVQD (reference sequence). Trimming removed 6 bases at V and 1 base at J, with 12 bases between. This CDR3 comprises 14 residues. The CDR3, as DNA: TGCGCCAGCAGGGGGGGACGGACGAACACTGAAGCTTTCTTT. Amino acid sequence: CASRGGRTNTEAFF.

This clone has a handful of counts. CDR3 coding DNA: TGTGCCAGCCAGGGTGAAGGACAAAGCTCCTACGAGCAGTACTTC. Translating gives CASQGEGQSSYEQYF. The rearrangement uses TRBV7-9 and TRBJ2-7, with D possibly matching TRBD1 (5 bases). V lost 8 bases and J lost 0, with 17 bases in between. CDR3 size: 15 residues. CDR1 SEHNR and CDR2 FQNEAQ come from the germline V gene (reference sequence).

This clone appeared a few times. The J gene is TRBJ2-3, the V gene TRBV10-3, with TRBD1 as a possible D gene (5 bases). Trimming stripped 6 bases from V and 4 bases from J, with 11 bases between. The CDR3 covers 13 residues. Germline assignment: CDR1 ENHRY and CDR2 SYGVKD. This chain's CDR3 is CAIRAGHADTQYF. The CDR3 DNA is TGTGCCATCAGGGCAGGGCACGCAGATACGCAGTATTTT.

This clone was counted a single time. The gene calls are TRBV7-7 and TRBJ1-5, with TRBD1 matching over 9 bases. Trimming cost V 4 bases and J 6 bases; bases outside gene matches: 16. Germline lookup yields CDR1 SSHAT and CDR2 FNYEAQ (reference sequence). The CDR3 loop spans 18 amino acids. The CDR3 sequence: CASSSPAPPQQGAQPQHF. CDR3 in DNA: TGTGCCAGCAGCTCCCCAGCCCCCCCTCAACAGGGGGCTCAGCCCCAGCATTTT. Using reference TRBV7-7 and TRBJ1-5 for the parts outside the CDR3, the full variable domain is GAGVSQSPRYKVTKRGQDVTLRCDPISSHATLYWYQQALGQGPEFLTYFNYEAQPDKSGLPSDRFSAERPEGSISTLTIQRTEQRDSAMYRCASSSPAPPQQGAQPQHFGDGTRLSIL.

The chain couples TRBV5-1 to TRBJ2-3; D not resolved. The CDR3 sequence is 15 residues long. Per germline, CDR1 SGHRS and CDR2 YFSETQ. V was trimmed by 4 bases and J by 3 bases, leaving 15 bases between them. The DNA for the CDR3 is TGCGCCAGCAGCACGTCGGGTTGGCTGACAGATACGCAGTATTTT. As protein: CASSTSGWLTDTQYF.

The chain links TRBV6-5 to TRBJ1-4; TRBD1 matches 8 bases. The germline CDR1 and CDR2 sequences are MNHEY and SVGAGI. The CDR3 loop spans 15 amino acids. V was pared by 5 bases and J by 7 bases, with 9 bases of the junction left unmatched. The CDR3 is CASSGWTGRGEKLFF. The CDR3 DNA reads as TGTGCCAGCAGTGGATGGACAGGGCGGGGTGAAAAACTGTTTTTT.

This clone has just one count. This sequence joins TRBV15 and TRBJ1-3; 7 bases line up with TRBD1. The CDR3 runs to 14 residues. V dropped 8 bases and J dropped 4; count of bases not matched to a gene: 8. The germline CDR1 and CDR2 sequences are LNHNV and YYDKDF (reference sequence). CDR3 sequence (DNA): TGTGCCACCGAAAGGGGGCTAGGCGGAAACACCATATATTTT. Protein sequence: CATERGLGGNTIYF.

This clone was counted between two and nine times. The genes are TRBV30 and TRBJ1-2, with 9 bases identical to TRBD1. From germline, CDR1 is GTSNPN and CDR2 SVGIG (reference sequence). V shed 3 bases, J shed 6 bases, and the junction held 5 bases outside the gene matches. The CDR3 covers 13 residues. The CDR3, as DNA: TGTGCCTGGAGCCCGGACAGGGGTGATGGCTACACCTTC. Protein sequence: CAWSPDRGDGYTF.

The gene calls are TRBV4-3 and TRBJ2-5, with a tentative D call TRBD1 (6 bases). The CDR3 extends over 17 amino acids. The germline V gene has CDR1 LGHNA and CDR2 YSLEER. V was clipped by 0 bases and J by 2 bases, with 16 bases between them. CDR3 region: CASSQEYTQGPQETQYF. CDR3 bases: TGCGCCAGCAGCCAAGAGTATACACAGGGACCGCAAGAGACCCAGTACTTC.